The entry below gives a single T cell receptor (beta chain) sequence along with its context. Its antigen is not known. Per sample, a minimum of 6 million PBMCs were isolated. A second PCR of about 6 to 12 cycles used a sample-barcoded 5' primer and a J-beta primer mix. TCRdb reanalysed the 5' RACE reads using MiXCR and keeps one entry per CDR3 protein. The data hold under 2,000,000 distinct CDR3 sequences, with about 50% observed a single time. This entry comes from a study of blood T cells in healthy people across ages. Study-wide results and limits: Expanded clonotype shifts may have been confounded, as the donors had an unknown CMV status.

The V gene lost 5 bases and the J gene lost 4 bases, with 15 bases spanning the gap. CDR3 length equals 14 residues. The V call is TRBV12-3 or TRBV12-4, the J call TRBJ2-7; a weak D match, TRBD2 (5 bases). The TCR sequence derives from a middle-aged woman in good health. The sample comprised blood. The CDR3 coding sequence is TGTGCCAGCAGTCCTCAAGGACTTGGATACGAGCAGTACTTC. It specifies CASSPQGLGYEQYF.